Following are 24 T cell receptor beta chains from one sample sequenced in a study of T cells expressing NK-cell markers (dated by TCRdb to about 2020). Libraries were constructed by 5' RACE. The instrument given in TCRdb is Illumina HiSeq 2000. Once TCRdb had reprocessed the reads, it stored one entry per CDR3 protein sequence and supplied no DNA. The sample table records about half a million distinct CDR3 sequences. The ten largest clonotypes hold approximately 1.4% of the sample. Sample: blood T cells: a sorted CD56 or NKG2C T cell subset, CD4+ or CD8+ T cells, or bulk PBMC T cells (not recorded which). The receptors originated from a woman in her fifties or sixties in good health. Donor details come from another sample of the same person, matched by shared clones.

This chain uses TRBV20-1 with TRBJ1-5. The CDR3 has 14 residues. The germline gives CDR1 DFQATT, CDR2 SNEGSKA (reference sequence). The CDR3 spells CSASWGDSNQPQHF.

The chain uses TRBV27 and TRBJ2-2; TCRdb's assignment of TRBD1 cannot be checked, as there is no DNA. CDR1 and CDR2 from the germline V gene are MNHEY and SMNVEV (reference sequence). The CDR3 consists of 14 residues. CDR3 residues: CASSLQRGNGELFF.

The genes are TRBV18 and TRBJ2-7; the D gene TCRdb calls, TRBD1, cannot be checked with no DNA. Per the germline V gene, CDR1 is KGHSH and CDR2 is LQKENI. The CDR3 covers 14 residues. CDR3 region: CASSPKRGGDEQYF.

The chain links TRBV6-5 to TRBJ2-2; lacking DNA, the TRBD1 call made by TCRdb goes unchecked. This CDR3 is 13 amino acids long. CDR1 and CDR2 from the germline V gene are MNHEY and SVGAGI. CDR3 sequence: CATGTPNTGELFF.

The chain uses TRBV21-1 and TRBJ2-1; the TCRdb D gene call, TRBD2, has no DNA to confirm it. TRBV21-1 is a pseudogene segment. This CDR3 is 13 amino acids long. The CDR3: CAPSAGVYNEQFF.

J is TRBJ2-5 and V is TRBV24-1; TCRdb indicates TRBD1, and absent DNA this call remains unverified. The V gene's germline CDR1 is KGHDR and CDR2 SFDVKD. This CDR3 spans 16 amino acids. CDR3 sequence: CATSDFGFAGEETQYF.

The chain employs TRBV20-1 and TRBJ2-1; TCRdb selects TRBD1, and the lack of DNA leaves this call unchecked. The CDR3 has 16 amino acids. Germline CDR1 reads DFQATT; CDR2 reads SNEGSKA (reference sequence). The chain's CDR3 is CSAPGADQHGAREQFF.

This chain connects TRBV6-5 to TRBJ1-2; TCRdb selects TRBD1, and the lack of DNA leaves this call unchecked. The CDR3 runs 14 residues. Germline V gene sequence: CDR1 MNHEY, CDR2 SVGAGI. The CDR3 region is CASSRPGQGSGYTF.

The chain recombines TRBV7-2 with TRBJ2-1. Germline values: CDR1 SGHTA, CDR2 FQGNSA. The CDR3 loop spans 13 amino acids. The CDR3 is CASSAPIGNEQFF.

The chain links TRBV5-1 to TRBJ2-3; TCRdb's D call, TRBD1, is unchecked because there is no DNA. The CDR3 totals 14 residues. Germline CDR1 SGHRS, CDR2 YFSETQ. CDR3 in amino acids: CASSLMGDRDTQYF.

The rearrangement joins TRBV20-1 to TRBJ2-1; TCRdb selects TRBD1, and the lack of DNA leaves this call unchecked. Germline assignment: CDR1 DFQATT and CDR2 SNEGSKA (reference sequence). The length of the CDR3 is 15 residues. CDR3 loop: CSALTYRDRGRRQFF.

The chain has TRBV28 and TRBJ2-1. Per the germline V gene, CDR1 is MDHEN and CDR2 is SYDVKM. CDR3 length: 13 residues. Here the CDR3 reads CASSLRLLNEQFF.

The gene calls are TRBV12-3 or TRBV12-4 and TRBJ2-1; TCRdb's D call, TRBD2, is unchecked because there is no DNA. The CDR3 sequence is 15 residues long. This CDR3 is CASSLGAGGHNEQFF.

CDR3 in amino acids: CASTDLHIAPTDTQYF. The chain has TRBV4-1 and TRBJ2-3; TCRdb lists TRBD1, though no DNA is available to test this call. CDR1 is MGHRA, CDR2 YSYEKL, per germline. This CDR3 spans 16 amino acids.

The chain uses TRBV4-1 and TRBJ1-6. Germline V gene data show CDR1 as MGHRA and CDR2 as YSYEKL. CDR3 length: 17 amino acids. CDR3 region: CASSQEVPGPKLSPLHF.

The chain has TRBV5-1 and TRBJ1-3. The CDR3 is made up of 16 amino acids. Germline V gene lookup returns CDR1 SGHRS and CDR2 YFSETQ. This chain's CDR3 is CASSLEVGSSGNTIYF.

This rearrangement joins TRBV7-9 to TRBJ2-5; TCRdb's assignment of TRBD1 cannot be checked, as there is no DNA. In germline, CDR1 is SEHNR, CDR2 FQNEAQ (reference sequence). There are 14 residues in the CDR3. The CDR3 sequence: CASSSWTGQETQYF.

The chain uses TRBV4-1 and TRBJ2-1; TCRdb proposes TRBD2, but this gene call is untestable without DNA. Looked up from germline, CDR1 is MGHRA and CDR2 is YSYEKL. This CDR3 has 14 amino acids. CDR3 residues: CASSQLRLAGVEFF.

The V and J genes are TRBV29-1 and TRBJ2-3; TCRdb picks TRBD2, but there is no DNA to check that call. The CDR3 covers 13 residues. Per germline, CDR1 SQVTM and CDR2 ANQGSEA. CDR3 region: CSADSGSYDTQYF.

CDR3: CATSRDSGRQETQYF. This chain joins TRBV15 and TRBJ2-5; TCRdb names TRBD2, which stays unverified in the absence of DNA. The CDR3 consists of 15 residues. CDR1 is LNHNV and CDR2 is YYDKDF in the germline V gene (reference sequence).

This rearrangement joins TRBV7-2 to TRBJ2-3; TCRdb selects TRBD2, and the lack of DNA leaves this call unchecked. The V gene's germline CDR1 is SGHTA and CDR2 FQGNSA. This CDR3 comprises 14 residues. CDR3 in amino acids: CASSYTPSGDTQYF.

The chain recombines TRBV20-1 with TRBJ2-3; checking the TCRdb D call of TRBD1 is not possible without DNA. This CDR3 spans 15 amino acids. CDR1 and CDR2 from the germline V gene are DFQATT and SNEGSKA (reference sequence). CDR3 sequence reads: CSATSHGGYTDTQYF.

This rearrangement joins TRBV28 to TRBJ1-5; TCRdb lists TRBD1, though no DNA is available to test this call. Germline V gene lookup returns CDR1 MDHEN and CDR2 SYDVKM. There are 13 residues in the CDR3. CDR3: CASRPGSGQPQHF.

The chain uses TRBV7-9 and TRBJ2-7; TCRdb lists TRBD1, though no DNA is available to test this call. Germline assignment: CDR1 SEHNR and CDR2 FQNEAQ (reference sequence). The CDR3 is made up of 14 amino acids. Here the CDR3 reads CASSLKTGSNEQYF.